The 7 T cell receptor beta chains reported below all come from one sample, sequenced in a study of T cells after posttransplantation cyclophosphamide. Assay: immunoSEQ multiplex PCR; the TCRdb copy retains only in-frame clones and omits some. Among about 9,200 clones listed, 89% were seen once. The sequencing sample was made of memory CD4+ T cells sorted from PBMCs. The receptors were sampled from a woman in her sixties or seventies in good health, CMV-negative, and a related stem cell transplant donor.

The chain joins TRBV28 to TRBJ1-1, with D perhaps matching TRBD1 (6 bases). In germline, CDR1 is MDHEN, CDR2 SYDVKM. CDR3 size: 12 residues. The germline V and J ends were trimmed by 6 bases and 7 bases, with 12 bases remaining between them. The CDR3 coding sequence is TGTGCCAGCAGCCTACAGGGACGTGAAGCTTTCTTT. Encoded protein: CASSLQGREAFF.

J is TRBJ2-2 and V is TRBV27; tentatively, D is TRBD1 (6 bases). Per germline, CDR1 MNHEY and CDR2 SMNVEV (reference sequence). The CDR3 loop spans 14 amino acids. V lost 6 bases and J lost 4, with 12 bases in between. The CDR3 DNA reads TGTGCCAGCAGGGGAGCAGGGGTCACCGGGGAGCTGTTTTTT. Protein product: CASRGAGVTGELFF.

The chain employs TRBV19 and TRBJ1-5; 11 nucleotides match TRBD1. Germline assignment: CDR1 LNHDA and CDR2 SQIVND (reference sequence). With V trimmed by 10 bases and J by 4 bases, 9 bases remained unmatched. This CDR3 has 15 residues. CDR3 DNA: TGTGCCACTGCACCCGGACAGGGGGCTAATCAGCCCCAGCATTTT. Encoded protein: CATAPGQGANQPQHF.

The rearrangement links TRBV30 to TRBJ1-1, with D uncertain. Per the germline V gene, CDR1 is GTSNPN and CDR2 is SVGIG (reference sequence). The CDR3 runs 13 residues. Trimming removed 5 bases at V and 1 base at J, with 11 bases between. The CDR3 DNA sequence: TGTGCCTGGTGCAGGTCATCGAACACTGAAGCTTTCTTT. Translation gives CAWCRSSNTEAFF.

This clone was seen once. The J gene is TRBJ1-4, the V gene TRBV28, with TRBD1 as a possible D gene (6 bases). CDR1 MDHEN and CDR2 SYDVKM come from the germline V gene. The CDR3 is 17 residues long. Trimming cost V 3 bases and J 7 bases, with 21 bases left between them. Here the CDR3 DNA reads TGTGCCAGCAGTTTTAGGGGGGGCGCGAGGAGGAGTGAAAAACTGTTTTTT. This codes for CASSFRGGARRSEKLFF.

The gene calls are TRBV19 and TRBJ2-4, with a possible D match to TRBD1 (6 bases). Germline-derived CDR1 and CDR2 are LNHDA and SQIVND (reference sequence). The CDR3 length is 14 residues. The germline V and J ends were trimmed by 8 bases and 0 bases, with 11 bases remaining between them. The CDR3 DNA reads TGTGCCAGTTCAAAGGGGGAAGCCAAAAACATTCAGTACTTC. Amino acid sequence: CASSKGEAKNIQYF.

The chain uses TRBV4-2 and TRBJ1-2, with D perhaps TRBD1 (6 bases). With 3 bases removed from V and 3 bases from J, the gap between germline ends came to 11 bases. The CDR3 has 14 residues. Germline V gives CDR1 LGHNA, CDR2 YNFKEQ. The CDR3 region has the DNA TGTGCCAGCAGCCAGCAACAGGGAGACTATGGCTACACCTTC. Translation: CASSQQQGDYGYTF.